These 18 T cell receptor beta chains were sequenced from one sample in a study of blood T cell repertoires in COVID-19. Assay used: immunoSEQ multiplex PCR; TCRdb lists only in-frame clones, some missing. The sample gives around 150,000 clones, roughly 89% of which show up once; more than 5% is in the top ten. Source material: peripheral blood. The receptors here all came from a human donor in a cohort sampled during active COVID-19.

The genes are TRBV28 and TRBJ1-5, with a possible D match to TRBD1 (5 bases). The CDR3 is 14 residues long. Germline values: CDR1 MDHEN, CDR2 SYDVKM. The V and J ends lost 5 bases and 6 bases respectively, with 14 bases between them. CDR3 coding DNA: TGTGCCAGCAGTCGTGGGGCAGGTCGTCAGCCCCAGCATTTT. Residues: CASSRGAGRQPQHF.

The V and J genes are TRBV21-1 and TRBJ2-5; the table calls TRBD2, which could not be checked here. TRBV21-1 is termed a pseudogene. The CDR3 length is 13 residues. This CDR3 reads CASSGRGRETQYF. The CDR3 DNA reads as TGTGCCAGCAGCGGCCGGGGAAGGGAGACCCAGTACTTC.

The chain joins TRBV9 to TRBJ2-1; 10 bases map to TRBD2. Germline V lookup: CDR1 SGDLS, CDR2 YYNGEE. With V trimmed by 0 bases and J by 7 bases, 10 bases remained unmatched. The CDR3 has 17 amino acids. CDR3 DNA: TGTGCCAGCAGCGTAGCTGGGGCTAGCGGGGGAGGGAATGAGCAGTTCTTC. Amino acid sequence: CASSVAGASGGGNEQFF.

A few counts support this clone. The rearrangement uses TRBV9 and TRBJ2-1; 7 bases map to TRBD1. The CDR3 covers 13 residues. The trim removed 7 bases at V and 6 bases at J, leaving 7 bases unmatched. Germline V gene lookup returns CDR1 SGDLS and CDR2 YYNGEE. The CDR3 region is CASGTALSNEQFF. The CDR3 region has the DNA TGTGCCAGCGGGACAGCCTTAAGCAATGAGCAGTTCTTC.

The rearrangement joins TRBV6-1 to TRBJ2-1; 7 nucleotides agree with TRBD1. The CDR3 has 16 residues. The junction had 9 bases not matched to a gene; V was cut back by 4 bases and J by 3 bases. Germline V lookup: CDR1 MNHNS, CDR2 SASEGT. DNA of the CDR3: TGTGCCAGCAGTGTGGCAGCGGCAGGGGGCTACAATGAGCAGTTCTTC. This gives the protein CASSVAAAGGYNEQFF.

The rearrangement links TRBV6-6 to TRBJ2-1, with 11 bases lining up with TRBD2. Trimming cost V 2 bases and J 4 bases; bases outside gene matches: 1. The germline gives CDR1 MNHNY, CDR2 SVGAGI (reference sequence). CDR3 size: 15 residues. The CDR3 region is CASSYASGGYNEQFF. As DNA, the CDR3 is TGTGCCAGCAGTTACGCTAGCGGGGGGTACAATGAGCAGTTCTTC.

The chain recombines TRBV5-1 with TRBJ1-1; the D gene is possibly TRBD1 (6 bases). CDR3 size: 16 residues. Germline values: CDR1 SGHRS, CDR2 YFSETQ. The ends were cut back, 0 bases at V and 1 base at J, with 13 bases in the middle. The DNA for the CDR3 is TGCGCCAGCAGCTTGGATCCCCCGGGACAGAACACTGAAGCTTTCTTT. Protein product: CASSLDPPGQNTEAFF.

The genes are TRBV6-5 and TRBJ2-7, with TRBD2 matching over 7 bases. Germline V gene sequence: CDR1 MNHEY, CDR2 SVGAGI. The CDR3 has 14 residues. J was trimmed by 2 bases and V by 7 bases; bases with no gene match: 8. The CDR3 protein is CASKGGRGAYEQYF. CDR3 nucleotides: TGTGCCAGCAAGGGAGGGCGGGGAGCCTACGAGCAGTACTTC.

The genes are TRBV9 and TRBJ2-7, with 10 bases lining up with TRBD2. Germline trimming cut 4 bases from V and 3 bases from J; bases unmatched to any gene: 7. CDR1 is SGDLS, CDR2 YYNGEE, per germline. The CDR3 totals 15 residues. This CDR3 reads CASSPRASGGYEQYF. CDR3 DNA: TGTGCCAGCAGCCCCAGGGCTAGCGGGGGCTACGAGCAGTACTTC. Full variable domain (missing parts from reference TRBV9 and TRBJ2-7): DSGVTQTPKHLITATGQRVTLRCSPRSGDLSVYWYQQSLDQGLQFLIQYYNGEERAKGNILERFSAQQFPDLHSELNLSSLELGDSALYFCASSPRASGGYEQYFGPGTRLTVT.

The genes are TRBV15 and TRBJ2-1; 14 positions agree with TRBD2. Germline trimming cut 5 bases from V and 9 bases from J; bases unmatched to any gene: 15. This CDR3 is built from 18 residues. Germline V CDR1 and CDR2: LNHNV, YYDKDF (reference sequence). For the CDR3, the DNA is TGTGCCACCAGCGGGCCGGGACTAGCGGGAGTCGTTCAATCTGAGCAGTTCTTC. Translation gives CATSGPGLAGVVQSEQFF.

The V gene is TRBV18, the J gene TRBJ1-5; TRBD1 might be the D (6 bases). The CDR3 sequence is 14 residues long. With 4 bases removed from V and 5 bases from J, the gap between germline ends came to 12 bases. The germline V gene has CDR1 KGHSH and CDR2 LQKENI. The CDR3 here is CASSQNRVDQPQHF. The DNA for the CDR3 is TGTGCCAGCTCACAGAACAGGGTCGATCAGCCCCAGCATTTT. Together with reference TRBV18 and TRBJ1-5, the CDR3 gives the full variable domain: NAGVMQNPRHLVRRRGQEARLRCSPMKGHSHVYWYRQLPEEGLKFMVYLQKENIIDESGMPKERFSAEFPKEGPSILRIQQVVRGDSAAYFCASSQNRVDQPQHFGDGTRLSIL.

The J gene is TRBJ2-6, the V gene TRBV5-6; D gene unclear. V gave up 0 bases and J gave up 10 bases, with 8 bases separating them. CDR1 and CDR2 (germline): SGHDT, YYEEEE. The CDR3 loop spans 13 amino acids. CDR3 sequence: CASSLGQFNVLTF. CDR3 sequence (DNA): TGTGCCAGCAGCTTGGGCCAGTTTAACGTCCTGACTTTC. Complete variable domain (other parts from reference TRBV5-6 and TRBJ2-6): DAGVTQSPTHLIKTRGQQVTLRCSPKSGHDTVSWYQQALGQGPQFIFQYYEEEERQRGNFPDRFSGHQFPNYSSELNVNALLLGDSALYLCASSLGQFNVLTFGAGSRLTVL.

V usage is TRBV9 and J usage is TRBJ1-1; 9 bases align to TRBD1. Trimming at V came to 0 bases and at J to 7 bases, leaving 4 bases not matched to a gene. Germline lookup yields CDR1 SGDLS and CDR2 YYNGEE. This CDR3 has 14 residues. CDR3: CASSVADRGDEAFF. CDR3 nucleotides: TGTGCCAGCAGCGTAGCCGACAGGGGGGATGAAGCTTTCTTT.

The V gene is TRBV28, the J gene TRBJ1-3; 7 positions match TRBD1. There are 16 residues in the CDR3. V was clipped by 3 bases and J by 0 bases; unmatched bases: 5. Per the germline V gene, CDR1 is MDHEN and CDR2 is SYDVKM. The CDR3 coding sequence is TGTGCCAGCAGTTTCCGGGACAGACGCTCTGGAAACACCATATATTTT. It yields the protein CASSFRDRRSGNTIYF.

The table lists this clone with a few counts. The chain has TRBV7-3 and TRBJ1-1; D uncertain. Germline V CDR1 and CDR2: SGHTA, FQGTGA. Trimming shortened V by 2 bases and J by 2 bases, and 15 bases separated the two germline ends. There are 16 residues in the CDR3. The CDR3 is CASSLGRLGSNTEAFF. Here the CDR3 DNA reads TGTGCCAGCAGCTTAGGAAGACTTGGATCTAACACTGAAGCTTTCTTT.

Only one count was recorded for this clone. J is TRBJ1-2 and V is TRBV19; 11 positions match TRBD1. In germline, CDR1 is LNHDA, CDR2 SQIVND (reference sequence). The CDR3 runs to 15 residues. Germline trimming cut 6 bases from V and 4 bases from J; bases unmatched to any gene: 7. The CDR3 region has the DNA TGTGCCAGTAGGGGTCCCGGGACAGGGGGCTATGGCTACACCTTC. Its translation is CASRGPGTGGYGYTF.

The chain recombines TRBV18 with TRBJ1-5; possibly TRBD1 for D (5 bases). The CDR3 sequence is 14 residues long. Trimming left V 6 bases short and J 0 bases short, with 9 bases between. CDR1 and CDR2 from the germline V gene are KGHSH and LQKENI. CDR3 protein: CASSPDSSNQPQHF. The CDR3 DNA is TGTGCCAGCTCCCCCGACAGTAGCAATCAGCCCCAGCATTTT.

The chain carries TRBV30 and TRBJ2-7, with D tentatively TRBD2 (6 bases). The CDR3 contains 13 residues. The germline CDR1 and CDR2 sequences are GTSNPN and SVGIG (reference sequence). V was cut by 7 bases and J by 0 bases, with 13 bases left in between. The CDR3 here is CASRRGNSYEQYF. The CDR3 nucleotides read TGTGCCTCCAGGCGGGGCAACTCCTACGAGCAGTACTTC.